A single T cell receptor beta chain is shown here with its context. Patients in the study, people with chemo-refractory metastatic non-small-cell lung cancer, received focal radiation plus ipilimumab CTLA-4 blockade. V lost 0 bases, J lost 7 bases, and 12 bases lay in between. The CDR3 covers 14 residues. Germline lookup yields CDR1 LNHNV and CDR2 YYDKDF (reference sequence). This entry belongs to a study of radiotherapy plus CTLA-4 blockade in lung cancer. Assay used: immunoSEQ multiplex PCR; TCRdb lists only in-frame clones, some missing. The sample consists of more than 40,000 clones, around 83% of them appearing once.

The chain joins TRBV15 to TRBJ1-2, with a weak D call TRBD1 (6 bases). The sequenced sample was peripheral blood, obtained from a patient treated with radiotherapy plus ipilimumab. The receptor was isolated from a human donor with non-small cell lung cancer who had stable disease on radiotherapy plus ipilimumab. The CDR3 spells CATSRDVTGGGYTF. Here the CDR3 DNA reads TGTGCCACCAGCAGAGATGTGACAGGCGGTGGCTACACCTTC.